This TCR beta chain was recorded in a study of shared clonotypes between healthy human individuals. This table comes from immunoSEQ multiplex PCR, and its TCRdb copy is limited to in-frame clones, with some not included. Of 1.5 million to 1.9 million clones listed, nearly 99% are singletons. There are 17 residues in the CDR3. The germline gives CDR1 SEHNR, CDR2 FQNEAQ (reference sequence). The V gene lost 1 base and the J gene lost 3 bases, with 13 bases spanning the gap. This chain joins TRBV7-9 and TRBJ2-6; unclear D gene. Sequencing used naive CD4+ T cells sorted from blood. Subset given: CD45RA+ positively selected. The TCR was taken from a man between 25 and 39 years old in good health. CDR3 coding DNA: TGTGCCAGCAGCTTAGGGCGGTCGGCCTTTGGGGCCAACGTCCTGACTTTC. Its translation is CASSLGRSAFGANVLTF.